What follows are 21 T cell receptor beta chains derived from one specimen sequenced in a study of radiation and T cells in renal cell carcinoma. Libraries were prepared by immunoSEQ multiplex PCR; TCRdb keeps only in-frame clonotypes and omits some of them. The sample includes some 120,000 clones, 80% to 90% seen only once; the top ten take about 1.9%. Specified time point: blood 2 weeks post-SBRT. Documented treatment: 15 Gy SBRT to primary tumor, nephrectomy 4 weeks later. Source: blood, taken from a patient whose treatment included radiotherapy and nephrectomy. These receptors came from a woman in her fifties or sixties with renal cell carcinoma.

The genes are TRBV7-2 and TRBJ2-3, with no clear D. The V end lost 1 base, the J end lost 3 bases, and 8 bases lay between the germline ends. CDR1 is SGHTA, CDR2 FQGNSA, per germline. This CDR3 comprises 14 residues. The CDR3 DNA reads TGTGCCAGCAGCTTAGTGAGTGGGACAGATACGCAGTATTTT. This codes for CASSLVSGTDTQYF.

In nucleotides, the CDR3 is TGTGCCAGCAGCTTGAAACTAGCGTCCCCAGATACGCAGTATTTT. This codes for CASSLKLASPDTQYF. The chain couples TRBV5-4 to TRBJ2-3; 7 bases agree with TRBD2. The V gene end was trimmed by 1 base and the J gene end by 4 bases; junction bases not matched to a gene: 6. CDR3 length: 15 residues. Germline V gives CDR1 SGHNT, CDR2 YYREEE (reference sequence). Using reference TRBV5-4 and TRBJ2-3 for the parts outside the CDR3, the full variable domain is ETGVTQSPTHLIKTRGQQVTLRCSSQSGHNTVSWYQQALGQGPQFIFQYYREEENGRGNFPPRFSGLQFPNYSSELNVNALELDDSALYLCASSLKLASPDTQYFGPGTRLTVL.

The rearrangement joins TRBV6-5 to TRBJ2-7; TRBD1 is a possible D gene (5 bases). CDR3 length equals 11 residues. V lost 7 bases, J lost 7 bases, and 11 bases lay in between. Germline values: CDR1 MNHEY, CDR2 SVGAGI. This chain's CDR3 is CASTQGWEQYF. In nucleotides, the CDR3 is TGTGCCAGCACCCAGGGTTGGGAGCAGTACTTC.

V is TRBV11-2 and J is TRBJ1-5, with D maybe TRBD1 (5 bases). Trimming stripped 1 base from V and 2 bases from J, with 15 bases between. Germline values: CDR1 SGHAT, CDR2 FQNNGV. This CDR3 is 17 amino acids long. The CDR3 loop reads CASSLARGRDGNQPQHF. The CDR3 nucleotides are TGTGCCAGCAGCTTAGCTCGGGGCCGGGATGGCAATCAGCCCCAGCATTTT.

The genes are TRBV5-1 and TRBJ1-2; D gene unclear. V lost 0 bases and J 3 bases, leaving 12 bases between the germline ends. This CDR3 is 15 amino acids long. In germline, CDR1 is SGHRS, CDR2 YFSETQ. The CDR3 DNA sequence: TGCGCCAGCAGCTTGGGATTTGGGCGGGACTATGGCTACACCTTC. It codes for CASSLGFGRDYGYTF.

The rearrangement joins TRBV6-1 to TRBJ1-3, with D possibly TRBD1 on 5 matching bases. Germline CDR1 MNHNS, CDR2 SASEGT. V was clipped by 8 bases and J by 3 bases, with 17 bases between them. This CDR3 has 15 residues. CDR3 in amino acids: CASSRDPRGGNTIYF. DNA of the CDR3: TGTGCCAGCTCCAGGGACCCGAGAGGTGGAAACACCATATATTTT.

The rearrangement uses TRBV4-1 and TRBJ2-5, with 7 positions matching TRBD2. The CDR3 has 13 residues. V was pared by 1 base and J by 7 bases, with 3 bases of the junction left unmatched. Germline loops: CDR1 MGHRA, CDR2 YSYEKL. This chain's CDR3 is CASSQVERGTQYF. The CDR3, as DNA: TGCGCCAGCAGCCAAGTTGAGCGGGGGACCCAGTACTTC.

The chain joins TRBV4-1 to TRBJ2-1, with D perhaps TRBD1 or TRBD2 (6 bases each). Trimming stripped 5 bases from V and 5 bases from J, with 16 bases between. Germline values: CDR1 MGHRA, CDR2 YSYEKL. The CDR3 runs 15 residues. For the CDR3, the DNA is TGCGCCAGCAGCTTCCTTGGGGGGCCCAACAATGAGCAGTTCTTC. Translation gives CASSFLGGPNNEQFF.

The sample holds a few counts of this clone. The chain combines TRBV27 with TRBJ1-2, with D tentatively TRBD1 (5 bases). V lost 6 bases and J 7 bases, leaving 15 bases between the germline ends. The CDR3 runs 13 residues. CDR1 MNHEY and CDR2 SMNVEV come from the germline V gene (reference sequence). The CDR3 region is CASSPRGLGGYTF. The CDR3 coding sequence is TGTGCCAGCAGCCCACGGGGCTTAGGTGGCTACACCTTC.

This chain joins TRBV19 and TRBJ1-3; 8 bases match TRBD1. The V gene's germline CDR1 is LNHDA and CDR2 SQIVND (reference sequence). The V and J ends lost 4 bases and 0 bases, in that order; junction bases with no gene match: 8. This CDR3 has 17 amino acids. Here the CDR3 reads CASSTGTGSTSGNTIYF. The CDR3 DNA is TGTGCCAGTAGTACAGGGACAGGTTCGACCTCTGGAAACACCATATATTTT.

The chain combines TRBV6-5 with TRBJ1-5; D may be TRBD1 (5 bases). CDR1 MNHEY and CDR2 SVGAGI come from the germline V gene. The V gene lost 4 bases and the J gene lost 6 bases, with 10 bases spanning the gap. The CDR3 sequence is 13 residues long. CDR3 sequence (DNA): TGTGCCAGCAGTTCCAGGGTTAGTCAGCCCCAGCATTTT. This sequence encodes CASSSRVSQPQHF.

This clone has more than one count but fewer than ten. The chain employs TRBV11-3 and TRBJ2-2, with 11 bases fitting TRBD2. CDR3 length: 17 amino acids. V trimming: 2 bases; J trimming: 2 bases; junction bases outside the gene matches: 4. The germline CDR1 and CDR2 sequences are SGHNT and YENEEA. DNA of the CDR3: TGTGCCAGCAGCTTATCCGGACTAGCGGGTAACACCGGGGAGCTGTTTTTT. Encoded protein: CASSLSGLAGNTGELFF.

The chain carries TRBV9 and TRBJ2-2; TRBD1 aligns across 9 bases. Germline CDR1 SGDLS, CDR2 YYNGEE. The CDR3 consists of 14 residues. Trimming cost V 3 bases and J 6 bases; bases outside gene matches: 3. Here the CDR3 reads CASSGRQGAGELFF. The CDR3, as DNA: TGTGCCAGCAGCGGACGACAGGGGGCCGGGGAGCTGTTTTTT. Full variable domain (remainder filled in from reference TRBV9 and TRBJ2-2): DSGVTQTPKHLITATGQRVTLRCSPRSGDLSVYWYQQSLDQGLQFLIQYYNGEERAKGNILERFSAQQFPDLHSELNLSSLELGDSALYFCASSGRQGAGELFFGEGSRLTVL.

The chain couples TRBV28 to TRBJ1-1, with no clear D. This CDR3 has 15 amino acids. Germline CDR1 reads MDHEN; CDR2 reads SYDVKM. V lost 3 bases to trimming and J lost 0 bases, with 11 bases between them. The CDR3 loop reads CASSFIAELNTEAFF. The CDR3 DNA reads TGTGCCAGCAGTTTTATCGCAGAATTGAACACTGAAGCTTTCTTT.

This clone was detected once. This chain connects TRBV5-8 to TRBJ2-7; tentatively, D is TRBD2 (6 bases). The CDR3 length is 15 residues. V lost 0 bases and J lost 3, with 13 bases in between. Germline V gene lookup returns CDR1 SGHTS and CDR2 YDEGEE. This CDR3 reads CASSLGPLADYEQYF. CDR3 DNA: TGTGCCAGCAGCTTGGGGCCCTTAGCGGACTACGAGCAGTACTTC.

The V call is TRBV28, the J call TRBJ1-1; TRBD1 is a possible D gene (5 bases). Between the trimmed V and J ends, which lost 8 bases and 5 bases, there was a span of 15 bases. The CDR3 consists of 13 residues. Germline CDR1 and CDR2: MDHEN and SYDVKM. The CDR3 here is CASRVGGWTEAFF. Written as DNA, the CDR3 is TGTGCCAGCCGGGTGGGGGGATGGACTGAAGCTTTCTTT. Based on the CDR3 plus reference TRBV28 and TRBJ1-1, the full variable domain is DVKVTQSSRYLVKRTGEKVFLECVQDMDHENMFWYRQDPGLGLRLIYFSYDVKMKEKGDIPEGYSVSREKKERFSLILESASTNQTSMYLCASRVGGWTEAFFGQGTRLTVV.

The V and J genes are TRBV19 and TRBJ2-1; D might be TRBD2 (6 bases). Germline CDR1 reads LNHDA; CDR2 reads SQIVND (reference sequence). The V end was cut by 7 bases, the J end by 7 bases, with 11 bases between. The CDR3 totals 12 residues. CDR3 nucleotide sequence: TGTGCCAGTAATCTCAGCGGGAATGAGCAGTTCTTC. As protein: CASNLSGNEQFF.

The chain carries TRBV28 and TRBJ1-5, with D possibly TRBD1 on 5 matching bases. V was cut by 6 bases and J by 0 bases, with 18 bases left in between. The CDR3 runs 17 residues. CDR1 is MDHEN, CDR2 SYDVKM, per germline. CDR3: CASRLRFKGLSNQPQHF. As DNA, the CDR3 is TGTGCCAGCAGACTCCGTTTTAAGGGACTTAGCAATCAGCCCCAGCATTTT.

The chain carries TRBV27 and TRBJ1-2; tentative D call: TRBD1 (6 bases). With 2 bases removed from V and 2 bases from J, the gap between germline ends came to 6 bases. Germline V gene data show CDR1 as MNHEY and CDR2 as SMNVEV (reference sequence). The CDR3 is 13 residues long. CDR3: CASSLDRNYGYTF. The CDR3 DNA is TGTGCCAGCAGTTTAGACAGGAACTATGGCTACACCTTC.

The chain combines TRBV7-2 with TRBJ1-4, with D unclear. Trimming left V 3 bases short and J 5 bases short, with 4 bases between. The V gene's germline CDR1 is SGHTA and CDR2 FQGNSA. The CDR3 sequence is 12 residues long. Here the CDR3 reads CASSLSNEKLFF. CDR3 sequence (DNA): TGTGCCAGCAGCTTGTCGAATGAAAAACTGTTTTTT.

This chain connects TRBV7-3 to TRBJ2-1, with 7 nucleotides matching TRBD2. CDR1 and CDR2 from the germline V gene are SGHTA and FQGTGA. The V and J ends lost 0 bases and 3 bases, in that order; junction bases with no gene match: 2. The CDR3 runs 15 residues. CDR3 region: CASSLTGEGYNEQFF. The CDR3 region has the DNA TGTGCCAGCAGCTTAACGGGGGAGGGCTACAATGAGCAGTTCTTC.